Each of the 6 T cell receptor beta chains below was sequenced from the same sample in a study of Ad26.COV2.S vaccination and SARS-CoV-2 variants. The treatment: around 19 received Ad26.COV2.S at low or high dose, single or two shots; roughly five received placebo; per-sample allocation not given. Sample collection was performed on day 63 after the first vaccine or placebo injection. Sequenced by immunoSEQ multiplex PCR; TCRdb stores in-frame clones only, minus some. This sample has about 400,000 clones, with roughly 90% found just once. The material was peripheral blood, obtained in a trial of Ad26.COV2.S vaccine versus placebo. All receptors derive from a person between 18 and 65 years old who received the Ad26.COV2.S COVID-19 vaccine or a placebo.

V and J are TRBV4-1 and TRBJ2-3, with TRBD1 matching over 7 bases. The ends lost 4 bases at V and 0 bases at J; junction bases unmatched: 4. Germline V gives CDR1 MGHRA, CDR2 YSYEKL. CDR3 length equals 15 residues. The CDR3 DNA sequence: TGCGCCAGCAGCCTACAGGGGTCTAGCACAGATACGCAGTATTTT. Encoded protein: CASSLQGSSTDTQYF.

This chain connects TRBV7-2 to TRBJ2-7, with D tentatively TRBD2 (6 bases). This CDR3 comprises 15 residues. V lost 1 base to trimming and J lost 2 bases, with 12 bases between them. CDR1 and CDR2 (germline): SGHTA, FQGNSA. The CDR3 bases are TGTGCCAGCAGCTTAGAAGCGGGCGGCACCTACGAGCAGTACTTC. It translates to CASSLEAGGTYEQYF.

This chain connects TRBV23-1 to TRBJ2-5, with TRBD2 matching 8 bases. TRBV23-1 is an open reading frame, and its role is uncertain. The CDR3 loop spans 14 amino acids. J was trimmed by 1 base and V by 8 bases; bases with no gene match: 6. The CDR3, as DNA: TGCGCCAGCGGGCCGGGAGGGGCCCAAGAGACCCAGTACTTC. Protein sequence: CASGPGGAQETQYF.

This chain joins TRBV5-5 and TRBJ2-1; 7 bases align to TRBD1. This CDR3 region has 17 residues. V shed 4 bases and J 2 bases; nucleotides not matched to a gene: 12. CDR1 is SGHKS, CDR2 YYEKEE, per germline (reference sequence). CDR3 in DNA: TGTGCCAGCAGCCACGCAAAGGGGGCCCTAACCTACAATGAGCAGTTCTTC. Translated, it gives CASSHAKGALTYNEQFF.

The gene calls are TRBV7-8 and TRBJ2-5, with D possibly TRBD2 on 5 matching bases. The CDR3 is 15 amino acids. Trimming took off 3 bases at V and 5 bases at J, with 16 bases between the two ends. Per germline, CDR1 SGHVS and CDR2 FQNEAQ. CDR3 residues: CASSFLAAPGETQYF. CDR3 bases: TGTGCCAGCAGCTTTCTGGCGGCACCGGGGGAGACCCAGTACTTC.

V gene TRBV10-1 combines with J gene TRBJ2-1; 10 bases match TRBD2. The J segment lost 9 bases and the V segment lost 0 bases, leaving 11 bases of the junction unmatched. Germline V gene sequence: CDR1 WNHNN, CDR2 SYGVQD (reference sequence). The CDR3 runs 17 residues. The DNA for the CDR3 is TGCGCCAGCAGTGAGTCGAACCTTCTAGCGGGAGTGGGTGAGCAGTTCTTC. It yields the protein CASSESNLLAGVGEQFF.